This T cell receptor beta chain came from a study of T cells in Graves' hyperthyroidism and ophthalmopathy. Remarks on this clonotype: Its antigen is unknown.

Germline assignment: CDR1 ENHRY and CDR2 SYGVKD. This CDR3 is built from 13 residues. The trim removed 4 bases at V and 8 bases at J, leaving 1 base unmatched. The CDR3 regions of TCR beta were amplified from RNA transcripts. A first-round RT-PCR of the TCR CDR3 used the HTBI primer set. One entry per CDR3 protein results from TCRdb running MiXCR on the multiplex PCR reads. The sample lists a few hundred thousand distinct CDR3 sequences, 13% to 15% seen once, with 13% in the top ten. In making diagnoses, clinical symptoms, serum thyroxine and TRAb, thyroid ultrasound and orbital computed tomography were all used. Study-wide points: Blood shared most expanded thyroid clonotypes above 0.001.

The chain links TRBV10-3 to TRBJ1-6; TRBD1 matches at 8 bases. The receptor comes from a woman aged 40 to 55 with Graves' hyperthyroidism that later progressed to Graves' ophthalmopathy. The material sequenced was blood. CDR3 sequence reads: CAISGTGYSPLHF. As DNA, the CDR3 is TGTGCCATCAGTGGGACAGGGTATTCACCCCTCCACTTT.